The present T cell receptor beta chain was sequenced within a study of blood T cell repertoires in COVID-19. Study information: What the recovered Cohort 3 donors had was two negative PCRs, clearance, or symptom resolution.

Profiling relied on immunoSEQ multiplex PCR, and the TCRdb table lists in-frame clones only, not all of them. Among fewer than 350,000 clones, approximately 90% were seen once, and the ten largest hold around 2%. This clone was counted once. CDR1 and CDR2 from the germline V gene are MNHNS and SASEGT. V shed 6 bases, J shed 6 bases, and the junction held 4 bases outside the gene matches. The length of the CDR3 is 13 residues. Participants were aged about 18 to 100 years from 24 US areas. The V gene is TRBV6-1, the J gene TRBJ2-2; TRBD1 matches at 7 bases. The sequencing sample was made of PBMCs or T cells enriched from blood (not recorded which). The clonotype originates from a woman in her sixties or seventies in a cohort exposed to, infected with or recovered from COVID-19 (not recorded which). CDR3 DNA sequence: TGTGCCAGCAGCCGACAGGGATCCGGGGAGCTGTTTTTT. Protein: CASSRQGSGELFF.